These 22 T cell receptor beta chains came from one sample sequenced in a study of control samples from healthy donors and cancer patients. Method: immunoSEQ multiplex PCR; TCRdb's copy keeps in-frame clones and lacks some. The sample gives 400,000 to 450,000 clones, 75% to 95% of which show up once; over 5.5% is in the top ten. The sample comprised PBMCs. The receptor set was obtained from a man aged 40-49 years with head and neck cancer.

This chain uses TRBV19 with TRBJ1-4; 9 nucleotides agree with TRBD1. CDR3 length equals 16 residues. Trimming cost V 6 bases and J 5 bases; bases outside gene matches: 10. Germline V gene data show CDR1 as LNHDA and CDR2 as SQIVND (reference sequence). The CDR3 reads CASSLRPGTGNEKLFF. DNA of the CDR3: TGTGCCAGTAGCCTACGCCCCGGGACAGGGAATGAAAAACTGTTTTTT.

The rearrangement links TRBV15 to TRBJ1-5; a possible D gene is TRBD1 (6 bases). Trimming took off 0 bases at V and 0 bases at J, with 9 bases between the two ends. This CDR3 has 16 amino acids. The germline V gene encodes CDR1 LNHNV and CDR2 YYDKDF (reference sequence). CDR3 region: CATSREGAYSNQPQHF. The CDR3 bases are TGTGCCACCAGCAGAGAGGGGGCCTATAGCAATCAGCCCCAGCATTTT.

The rearrangement joins TRBV4-1 to TRBJ2-7; tentative D call: TRBD2 (7 bases). The CDR3 runs to 15 residues. The V gene's germline CDR1 is MGHRA and CDR2 YSYEKL. Trimming took 4 bases from V and 5 from J, leaving 18 bases between them. The CDR3 spells CASSLAPGGRDEQYF. The CDR3 DNA reads TGCGCCAGCAGCCTTGCCCCCGGGGGGCGGGACGAGCAGTACTTC.

The genes are TRBV19 and TRBJ2-7; D is unclear. CDR1 is LNHDA and CDR2 is SQIVND in the germline V gene (reference sequence). This CDR3 spans 13 amino acids. The V end lost 1 base, the J end lost 3 bases, and 7 bases lay between the germline ends. In DNA, the CDR3 is TGTGCCAGTAGTATAGGAATCCACTACGAGCAGTACTTC. This gives the protein CASSIGIHYEQYF.

This chain uses TRBV28 with TRBJ2-7; D tentatively reads TRBD1 or TRBD2 (5 bases each). The V end was cut by 5 bases, the J end by 1 base, with 18 bases between. The CDR3 loop spans 16 amino acids. Germline values: CDR1 MDHEN, CDR2 SYDVKM. DNA of the CDR3: TGTGCCAGCAGTGACGCTATTGGGGGACCATCCTACGAGCAGTACTTC. This sequence encodes CASSDAIGGPSYEQYF.

This chain uses TRBV19 with TRBJ2-7; TRBD1 might be the D (5 bases). CDR3 length: 14 amino acids. Germline V gene sequence: CDR1 LNHDA, CDR2 SQIVND (reference sequence). Trimming took 3 bases from V and 3 from J, leaving 12 bases between them. DNA of the CDR3: TGTGCCAGTAGTATGCGACAGCCTGGCTACGAGCAGTACTTC. It yields the protein CASSMRQPGYEQYF.

The V and J genes are TRBV7-3 and TRBJ2-2; 9 bases map to TRBD2. CDR3 length: 14 amino acids. Losses at the gene ends were 2 bases for V and 5 bases for J; bases not matched to a gene: 0. CDR1 is SGHTA and CDR2 is FQGTGA in the germline V gene. In DNA, the CDR3 is TGTGCCAGCAGCTTACTAGCGGGAACCGGGGAGCTGTTTTTT. It is translated as CASSLLAGTGELFF.

This chain joins TRBV5-1 and TRBJ2-1, with TRBD1 identical over 10 bases. V shed 6 bases and J 10 bases; nucleotides not matched to a gene: 13. This CDR3 is built from 15 residues. Germline lookup yields CDR1 SGHRS and CDR2 YFSETQ. CDR3 sequence (DNA): TGCGCCAGCACCATCCCCGGGACAGGGGCTTCAGAGCAGTTCTTC. It is translated as CASTIPGTGASEQFF.

The chain employs TRBV18 and TRBJ1-2, with 12 bases that match TRBD1. V was pared by 0 bases and J by 4 bases, with 3 bases of the junction left unmatched. Looked up from germline, CDR1 is KGHSH and CDR2 is LQKENI. The CDR3 is 16 amino acids. Here the CDR3 reads CASSPPGTGGVYGYTF. The CDR3 nucleotides read TGTGCCAGCTCACCACCGGGGACAGGGGGCGTCTATGGCTACACCTTC.

Of note for this clone: One end of the junction fails to match germline, which may point to a read error. The genes are TRBV29-1 and TRBJ2-7; 8 bases map to TRBD2. Germline CDR1 reads SQVTM; CDR2 reads ANQGSEA. The CDR3 is made up of 14 amino acids. CDR3 DNA: TGCAGCGTCGAAGCCGGTAGCGGGACCTACGAGCAGTACTTC. Its protein product is CSVEAGSGTYEQYF.

This chain connects TRBV28 to TRBJ2-1; possibly TRBD2 for D (6 bases). Germline lookup yields CDR1 MDHEN and CDR2 SYDVKM. V shed 3 bases and J shed 0 bases, with 12 bases lying between them. The CDR3 consists of 16 residues. CDR3 sequence: CASSFALGGSYNEQFF. The CDR3 nucleotides are TGTGCCAGCAGTTTTGCCCTGGGGGGCTCCTACAATGAGCAGTTCTTC.

This rearrangement joins TRBV19 to TRBJ1-5; D may be TRBD1 (5 bases). Germline CDR1 is LNHDA and CDR2 is SQIVND (reference sequence). V lost 6 bases and J 6 bases, leaving 12 bases between the germline ends. The CDR3 loop spans 13 amino acids. CDR3 protein: CASSLGGTQPQHF. CDR3 coding DNA: TGTGCCAGTAGCCTCGGGGGAACTCAGCCCCAGCATTTT. The variable domain in full, with the rest retrieved from reference TRBV19 and TRBJ1-5, is DGGITQSPKYLFRKEGQNVTLSCEQNLNHDAMYWYRQDPGQGLRLIYYSQIVNDFQKGDIAEGYSVSREKKESFPLTVTSAQKNPTAFYLCASSLGGTQPQHFGDGTRLSIL.

The chain recombines TRBV9 with TRBJ2-7; D remains unclear. This CDR3 is 15 amino acids long. Germline loops: CDR1 SGDLS, CDR2 YYNGEE. Trimming removed 0 bases at V and 2 bases at J, with 12 bases between. This chain's CDR3 is CASSVGGTIAYEQYF. CDR3 DNA: TGTGCCAGCAGCGTAGGTGGAACGATCGCCTACGAGCAGTACTTC.

The chain recombines TRBV18 with TRBJ1-6; 10 positions agree with TRBD1. The CDR3 runs 16 residues. Unmatched junction bases numbered 11, after V lost 6 bases and J lost 9 bases. Germline V lookup: CDR1 KGHSH, CDR2 LQKENI. DNA for the CDR3: TGTGCCAGCTCGCCCATGCGGGACAGGGGAGGTTCACCCCTCCACTTT. Translation: CASSPMRDRGGSPLHF.

The CDR3: CASSLTDRGQEKLFF. CDR3 bases: TGCGCCAGCAGCCTCACCGACAGGGGGCAAGAAAAACTGTTTTTT. J is TRBJ1-4 and V is TRBV4-1; TRBD1 aligns across 10 bases. This CDR3 comprises 15 residues. In germline, CDR1 is MGHRA, CDR2 YSYEKL. Losses at the gene ends were 4 bases for V and 8 bases for J; bases not matched to a gene: 7.

The rearrangement joins TRBV11-2 to TRBJ1-5, with D maybe TRBD1 (5 bases). The germline V gene has CDR1 SGHAT and CDR2 FQNNGV. With 0 bases removed from V and 5 bases from J, the gap between germline ends came to 11 bases. The CDR3 runs to 15 residues. This CDR3 reads CASSLDTGAHQPQHF. In DNA form, the CDR3 reads TGTGCCAGCAGCTTAGATACAGGAGCCCATCAGCCCCAGCATTTT.

This chain uses TRBV30 with TRBJ1-6, with D uncertain. Germline V gene data show CDR1 as GTSNPN and CDR2 as SVGIG (reference sequence). This CDR3 contains 14 residues. V lost 0 bases and J 9 bases, leaving 12 bases between the germline ends. The CDR3 protein is CAWSVETLTSPLHF. In DNA, the CDR3 is TGTGCCTGGAGTGTCGAGACACTAACTTCACCCCTCCACTTT.

The gene calls are TRBV10-3 and TRBJ2-7; 7 bases are a match to TRBD2. CDR3 size: 15 residues. Unmatched junction bases numbered 9, after V lost 4 bases and J lost 3 bases. CDR1 and CDR2 (germline): ENHRY, SYGVKD. The CDR3 region is CAISGVGEGYYEQYF. CDR3 bases: TGTGCCATCAGTGGAGTAGGGGAGGGCTACTACGAGCAGTACTTC.

The rearrangement uses TRBV18 and TRBJ2-7; D unresolved. Trimming removed 2 bases at V and 0 bases at J, with 11 bases between. CDR1 and CDR2 (germline): KGHSH, LQKENI. CDR3 length: 15 residues. DNA for the CDR3: TGTGCCAGCTCACCAATACGGACCAGCTCCTACGAGCAGTACTTC. Translated: CASSPIRTSSYEQYF.

V and J are TRBV19 and TRBJ1-1; D unclear. V was clipped by 5 bases and J by 1 base, with 14 bases between them. In germline, CDR1 is LNHDA, CDR2 SQIVND (reference sequence). CDR3 length: 15 amino acids. This chain's CDR3 is CASSPQAAANTEAFF. CDR3 DNA: TGTGCCAGTAGTCCGCAGGCGGCCGCGAACACTGAAGCTTTCTTT.

This clone was recorded only once. The chain employs TRBV27 and TRBJ2-7; D gene ambiguous. Trimming took 3 bases from V and 6 from J, leaving 18 bases between them. The CDR3 is 15 amino acids. Germline assignment: CDR1 MNHEY and CDR2 SMNVEV (reference sequence). CDR3 coding DNA: TGTGCCAGCAGTTTCAGAGCGACCCTTCTTAGCGAGCAGTACTTC. Translating gives CASSFRATLLSEQYF.

V and J are TRBV2 and TRBJ2-1; 10 bases line up with TRBD2. V gave up 6 bases and J gave up 6 bases; unmatched junction bases: 8. Germline lookup yields CDR1 SNHLY and CDR2 FYNNEI. This CDR3 has 15 amino acids. DNA of the CDR3: TGTGCCAGCAGCGATAGCGGGAGGCTCGGCAATGAGCAGTTCTTC. The encoded protein is CASSDSGRLGNEQFF.